These 28 T cell receptor beta chains were all obtained from the same sample, sequenced in a study of tumor and adjacent non-tumor tissue in lung cancer. No cell sorting was done before RNA was extracted from the tissue. This non-tumor lung sample came from over 3 cm beyond the tumor edge. A modified ARM-PCR protocol with three rounds of nested PCR amplified TCRbeta. TCRdb recomputed calls from the multiplex PCR reads with MiXCR, one row per CDR3 protein. In the table there are about 86,000 distinct CDR3 sequences, 76% of which are singletons. Sequenced: distant non-tumor lung tissue. These receptors came from a woman aged 50 to 60 with non-small cell lung cancer.

A remark on this clonotype: The conserved phenylalanine or tryptophan normally closing the CDR3 is absent here, so this likely arose from a read error. Because the CDR3's place on the DNA is in doubt, the DNA is left out and the CDR3 is given as listed by TCRdb. J is TRBJ1-1 and V is TRBV24-1. The CDR3 has 13 residues if both end residues are counted. CDR1 and CDR2 from the germline V gene are KGHDR and SFDVKD. The CDR3 is CATSDTENTEALV.

With respect to this clonotype: The missing conserved phenylalanine or tryptophan at the end of this CDR3 makes a read error likely. No DNA is shown, since the ends of the CDR3 on it are uncertain; the CDR3 is the one TCRdb lists. This chain's CDR3 is CASSLVGWTGTYEQYL. The rearrangement links TRBV28 to TRBJ2-7; the DNA was not compared with TRBD1, the D call given in the table. The CDR3 extends over 16 residues, inclusive of both ends. CDR1 and CDR2 (germline): MDHEN, SYDVKM.

With regard to this clonotype: A read error may produce the germline difference seen at one junction end. The rearrangement uses TRBV4-1 and TRBJ2-3, with a weak D call TRBD2 (6 bases). From germline, CDR1 is MGHRA and CDR2 YSYEKL. This CDR3 contains 18 residues. The CDR3 region has the DNA TGCGCCAGCAGCCAAGTGCCGGGAGACGCTACTAGCACAGATGCGCAGTGTTTT. Translation gives CASSQVPGDATSTDAQCF.

About this clonotype itself: This clone may be a read error of a much larger clone one base away. The chain links TRBV7-8 to TRBJ2-2, with unresolved D. Trimming stripped 1 base from V and 6 bases from J, with 12 bases between. This CDR3 is 15 amino acids long. In germline, CDR1 is SGHVS, CDR2 FQNEAQ. The CDR3 region is CASSLGGPLAGELFF. The CDR3 nucleotides read TGTGCCAGCAGCTTAGGTGGACCGCTCGCCGGGGAGCTGTTTTTT. Full variable domain (rest looked up from reference TRBV7-8 and TRBJ2-2): GAGVSQSPRYKVAKRGQDVALRCDPISGHVSLFWYQQALGQGPEFLTYFQNEAQLDKSGLPSDRFFAERPEGSVSTLKIQRTQQEDSAVYLCASSLGGPLAGELFFGEGSRLTVL.

This rearrangement joins TRBV9 to TRBJ1-2; 10 bases agree with TRBD1. The CDR3 length is 13 residues. V shed 6 bases, J shed 6 bases, and the junction held 5 bases outside the gene matches. Germline-derived CDR1 and CDR2 are SGDLS and YYNGEE. The CDR3 here is CASNEGTGDGYTF. DNA of the CDR3: TGTGCCAGCAACGAAGGGACAGGGGATGGCTACACCTTC.

Turning to this clonotype: The junction differs from germline at one of its ends, possibly a read error. This chain joins TRBV28 and TRBJ2-4; D perhaps matches TRBD1 (6 bases). The germline V gene encodes CDR1 MDHEN and CDR2 SYDVKM. CDR3 length: 14 amino acids. CDR3 loop: CASTPGTPKNIQNF. The CDR3 DNA reads as TGTGCCAGCACCCCCGGGACACCAAAAAACATTCAGAACTTC.

V gene TRBV6-1 combines with J gene TRBJ2-7, with unresolved D. With 8 bases removed from V and 2 bases from J, the gap between germline ends came to 16 bases. The germline V gene encodes CDR1 MNHNS and CDR2 SASEGT. This CDR3 is 14 amino acids long. This CDR3 is CASDVEQKTYEQYF. The DNA for the CDR3 is TGTGCCAGCGATGTCGAACAGAAGACCTACGAGCAGTACTTC.

This chain connects TRBV20-1 to TRBJ2-5; 7 bases line up with TRBD1. This CDR3 spans 13 amino acids. The junction had 6 bases not matched to a gene; V was cut back by 5 bases and J by 3 bases. Germline V gives CDR1 DFQATT, CDR2 SNEGSKA (reference sequence). CDR3 loop: CSASGQVKETQYF. Written as DNA, the CDR3 is TGCAGTGCTTCAGGACAGGTGAAAGAGACCCAGTACTTC.

Concerning this clonotype itself: Relative to the germline gene, one junction end is altered; a read error may explain this. V is TRBV24-1 and J is TRBJ2-3; D remains ambiguous. The CDR3 runs 13 residues. Germline V gene lookup returns CDR1 KGHDR and CDR2 SFDVKD. The CDR3 DNA sequence: TGTGCCACCAGTGTTTTGGGGAAGGATACGCAGTATTTC. It is translated as CATSVLGKDTQYF.

Notes on this clonotype: Compared with germline, one end of the junction differs, possibly owing to a read error. This chain joins TRBV6-5 and TRBJ2-1; D is undetermined. This CDR3 has 16 amino acids. CDR1 MNHEY and CDR2 SVGAGI come from the germline V gene. CDR3 loop: CASSYELLAGYNEQSF. CDR3 nucleotide sequence: TGTGCCAGCAGTTACGAACTTCTTGCAGGCTACAATGAGCAGTCCTTC.

Only one count was recorded for this clonotype. Because it lacks the conserved phenylalanine or tryptophan at the end, this CDR3 is likely a read error. The DNA is left out, because the CDR3 cannot be placed on it with certainty; the CDR3 is given as TCRdb lists it. The J gene is TRBJ2-7, the V gene TRBV4-2. The length of the CDR3 is 16 amino acids, counting both ends. Per germline, CDR1 LGHNA and CDR2 YNFKEQ. CDR3 region: CASIHAVEAVPYEKYL.

As for this clonotype: Germline is not matched at one junction end, which may reflect a read error. The rearrangement uses TRBV6-2 or TRBV6-3 and TRBJ1-5; D unclear. The CDR3 is made up of 18 amino acids. The germline V gene has CDR1 MNHEY and CDR2 SVGEGT. The CDR3 region is CACSLPAYTFRSNQPQHF. DNA for the CDR3: TGTGCCTGCAGCCTCCCCGCTTACACGTTCAGAAGCAATCAGCCCCAGCATTTT.

As to this clonotype: The junction does not match germline at one end; this may be a read error. This rearrangement joins TRBV7-9 to TRBJ2-7; D might be TRBD1 (5 bases). Germline V gives CDR1 SEHNR, CDR2 FQNEAQ (reference sequence). CDR3 length equals 14 residues. The CDR3 reads CASSLWTPLYERYF. DNA of the CDR3: TGTGCCAGCAGCTTATGGACACCACTCTACGAGCGGTACTTC.

This clonotype has a count of ten or more. At one of its ends the junction is not consistent with the germline gene, which may arise from a read error. The chain employs TRBV10-3 and TRBJ2-2, with 10 bases identical to TRBD1. This CDR3 comprises 15 residues. In germline, CDR1 is ENHRY, CDR2 SYGVKD. Here the CDR3 DNA reads TGTGCCATCAGGACCGGGACAGGGGACACCGGGGAGCCGTTTTTT. It codes for CAIRTGTGDTGEPFF.

Remarks on this clonotype: The junction shows a germline mismatch at one end, possibly a read error. The chain is built from TRBV11-2 and TRBJ1-1; D unclear. The CDR3 loop spans 14 amino acids. Germline V lookup: CDR1 SGHAT, CDR2 FQNNGV. CDR3 nucleotide sequence: TGTACCAGCAGCTTGCTAATGCTGGGATCTGAAGCCTTCTTT. It encodes CTSSLLMLGSEAFF.

J is TRBJ2-1 and V is TRBV29-1; 8 bases fit TRBD1. The CDR3 is 15 residues long. Losses at the gene ends were 5 bases for V and 7 bases for J; bases not matched to a gene: 13. Germline values: CDR1 SQVTM, CDR2 ANQGSEA. CDR3 DNA: TGCAGCGTTAGTTTACCCGGACAGGGTGGGAATGAGCAGTTCTTC. This codes for CSVSLPGQGGNEQFF.

Worth noting for this clonotype: At one of its ends the junction is not consistent with the germline gene, which may arise from a read error. V is TRBV12-3 or TRBV12-4 and J is TRBJ2-7, with D perhaps TRBD2 (6 bases). The CDR3 length is 13 residues. The CDR3 loop reads CASSPGVRVEQYF. The CDR3 DNA sequence: TGCGCCAGCAGCCCGGGAGTGAGGGTCGAGCAGTACTTC.

This sequence joins TRBV29-1 and TRBJ1-1; D call uncertain. This CDR3 contains 13 residues. CDR1 SQVTM and CDR2 ANQGSEA come from the germline V gene. Trimming left V 3 bases short and J 4 bases short, with 12 bases between. CDR3 bases: TGCAGCGTTGAGAAAGACATAGGCACTGAAGCTTTCTTT. It yields the protein CSVEKDIGTEAFF.

Remarks on this clonotype: One junction end does not reproduce the germline sequence, and a read error may be involved. V usage is TRBV4-2 and J usage is TRBJ1-2; D uncertain. This CDR3 is built from 14 residues. Germline V gene data show CDR1 as LGHNA and CDR2 as YNFKEQ. The CDR3 region is CARSPDNNNYGYTF. As DNA, the CDR3 is TGTGCCAGAAGCCCTGACAATAATAACTATGGCTACACTTTC.

For this clonotype: Its ends do not fully match the called genes, so a read error is possible. The chain employs TRBV28 and TRBJ1-5; TRBD1 is a possible D gene (5 bases). Germline values: CDR1 MDHEN, CDR2 SYDVKM. The CDR3 spans 15 residues. The DNA for the CDR3 is TGCGCCAGCAGTCCGAGGTACTGGGGGAATCAGCCCCAGCATTTT. This encodes CASSPRYWGNQPQHF.

The chain recombines TRBV10-3 with TRBJ2-1, with 8 bases that match TRBD1. Germline values: CDR1 ENHRY, CDR2 SYGVKD. The CDR3 length is 16 residues. The V segment lost 3 bases and the J segment 1 base; nucleotides outside the gene matches: 5. The CDR3 reads CAISDNGTGSYNEQFF. The CDR3, as DNA: TGTGCCATCAGTGACAACGGGACAGGTTCCTACAATGAGCAGTTCTTC.

This clonotype was observed a handful of times. A much larger clonotype is one base distant, so this may be a read error. This chain links TRBV6-1 with TRBJ2-7; D gene ambiguous. The CDR3 contains 16 residues. Germline V gene sequence: CDR1 MNHNS, CDR2 SASEGT. The DNA of the CDR3 is TGTGCCAACAGTGGCCACATAGCCCGAGGTGCCTACGAGCAGTACTTC. The encoded protein is CANSGHIARGAYEQYF.

The table lists this clonotype with a few counts. This may be a read error, as it is one base from a much larger clone. The genes are TRBV28 and TRBJ2-3; no clear D gene. Trimming took off 11 bases at V and 2 bases at J, with 17 bases between the two ends. Germline values: CDR1 MDHEN, CDR2 SYDVKM. CDR3 length: 14 residues. The CDR3 here is CAASRYTYTDTQYF. CDR3 coding DNA: TGTGCCGCCTCGCGCTATACATACACAGATACGCAGTATTTT. Variable domain in full (rest from reference TRBV28 and TRBJ2-3): DVKVTQSSRYLVKRTGEKVFLECVQDMDHENMFWYRQDPGLGLRLIYFSYDVKMKEKGDIPEGYSVSREKKERFSLILESASTNQTSMYLCAASRYTYTDTQYFGPGTRLTVL.

Turning to this clonotype: A much larger clone is a single base away; this may be a read error. The chain carries TRBV7-9 and TRBJ2-7, with D uncertain. CDR1 and CDR2 (germline): SEHNR, FQNEAQ (reference sequence). The V and J ends lost 5 bases and 8 bases respectively, with 13 bases between them. The CDR3 consists of 12 residues. The CDR3 reads CASSPVRYKQYF. The CDR3 DNA reads TGTGCCAGCAGCCCGGTGAGGTACAAGCAGTACTTC.

The table lists this clonotype with many counts. The chain has TRBV7-9 and TRBJ1-1; TRBD1 is a possible D gene (6 bases). The V end was cut by 5 bases, the J end by 4 bases, with 14 bases between. This CDR3 region has 14 residues. Germline V lookup: CDR1 SEHNR, CDR2 FQNEAQ (reference sequence). The CDR3 loop reads CASSPSIQGTEAFF. For the CDR3, the DNA is TGTGCCAGCAGCCCTTCTATACAGGGCACTGAAGCTTTCTTT. Based on the CDR3 plus reference TRBV7-9 and TRBJ1-1, the full variable domain is DTGVSQNPRHKITKRGQNVTFRCDPISEHNRLYWYRQTLGQGPEFLTYFQNEAQLEKSRLLSDRFSAERPKGSFSTLEIQRTEQGDSAMYLCASSPSIQGTEAFFGQGTRLTVV.

This clonotype appeared a few times. The chain has TRBV30 and TRBJ2-1; 8 positions agree with TRBD2. Germline loops: CDR1 GTSNPN, CDR2 SVGIG (reference sequence). V lost 7 bases to trimming and J lost 10 bases; unmatched junction nucleotides: 18. CDR3 length: 15 amino acids. Written as DNA, the CDR3 is TGTGCCTCCACGGGGATAGCGGGATCCTACATAGAGCAGTTCTTC. As protein: CASTGIAGSYIEQFF.

As for this clonotype: Relative to the germline gene, one junction end is altered; a read error may explain this. CDR3 coding DNA: TGTACCAGCAGTTTAGCCCCATACAATGAGCTGTTCTTC. Residues: CTSSLAPYNELFF. This chain connects TRBV6-2 or TRBV6-3 to TRBJ2-1; D gene ambiguous. This CDR3 has 13 amino acids. CDR1 MNHEY and CDR2 SVGEGT come from the germline V gene.

The CDR3 DNA is TGCAACGCTAGGCCACCCGGGGGGGCTGATACGCAGCATTTT. Translated: CNARPPGGADTQHF. The genes are TRBV29-1 and TRBJ2-3; D is perhaps TRBD1 (6 bases). Near its end, the DNA agrees better with TRBJ1-5, so the J call may be wrong. Germline-derived CDR1 and CDR2 are SQVTM and ANQGSEA. This CDR3 spans 14 amino acids.